This TCR beta chain was sequenced during a study of cytomegalovirus exposure and HLA in healthy donors. Study summary: The approximately 120 validation repertoires, a later analysis reported, used the same platform as the roughly 650 repertoires from the first cohort. Whole-study results and caveats: In vitro checks showed that three CMV-associated chains really do target CMV antigens. Within the 90 to 150 validation repertoires, first-cohort TCR clusters tended to co-occur, according to a later analysis.

V lost 5 bases, J lost 4 bases, and 6 bases stayed unmatched. The CDR3 sequence is 14 residues long. Per the germline V gene, CDR1 is SGHTA and CDR2 is FQGNSA. In the case of this clone: Its cognate antigen is unknown.

Clones were sequenced by immunoSEQ multiplex PCR, and TCRdb holds only the in-frame ones, with some missing. The table lists under 250,000 clones, 75% to 95% of them singletons, with 1.1% in the top ten. The V and J genes are TRBV7-2 and TRBJ1-1, with 8 bases that match TRBD1. This receptor was obtained from a woman younger than 30 in good health and CMV-seronegative. The sample consisted of PBMCs. CDR3 coding DNA: TGTGCCAGCAGCCCCGGACAGGGTTTCACTGAAGCTTTCTTT. Protein: CASSPGQGFTEAFF.